The clone carrying this T cell receptor (beta chain) was picked up a small number of times. This beta chain was picked up by a library intended for alpha chains and is off target, so its count carries little meaning. The data stem from a study of spatial heterogeneity in lung cancer. At the level of the study: Beta-chain sequences consistently outnumbered alpha-chain sequences in detection. Across the raw uncorrected reads, a unique TCR and UMI combination was observed, on average, more than ten times.

The time point: sample taken at primary tumor resection. The authors sequenced whole RNA from tumor, nontumor lung or frozen PBMC without sorting. Every individual TCR cDNA molecule carried its own unique molecular identifier, which allowed correction of PCR and sequencing errors. Using its own MiXCR run on the 5' RACE reads, TCRdb lists one record per CDR3 protein. The sample contains about 610 distinct CDR3 sequences, 27% of which appear only once. CDR1 is LGHNA, CDR2 YNFKEQ, per germline. There are 14 residues in the CDR3. V was clipped by 7 bases and J by 6 bases, with 17 bases between them. This clonotype was sampled from a male donor with early-stage non-small cell lung cancer. The sequences come from PBMCs, collected at surgery. The chain employs TRBV4-2 and TRBJ2-3; a possible D gene is TRBD2 (6 bases). CDR3 amino acids: CASTSRDRGDTQYF. The CDR3 DNA reads as TGTGCCAGCACCTCCAGAGACCGGGGGGATACGCAGTATTTT.